The sequence of this TCR beta chain was determined in a study of cytomegalovirus exposure and HLA in healthy donors. CDR1 and CDR2 (germline): SGHRS, YFSETQ. The V and J ends lost 1 base and 0 bases respectively, with 8 bases between them. The CDR3 is made up of 15 amino acids. Turning to this clone: What it binds is unknown.

Both 60 Vbeta primers and 13 Jbeta primers went into the PCR. Profiling relied on immunoSEQ multiplex PCR, and the TCRdb table lists in-frame clones only, not all of them. In all, the sample yields 55,000 to 85,000 clones. Study-level results: The authors later found HLA-associated TCR beta chains more clonally expanded than equally common others. Later on, an analysis tied over 15,000 TCR beta sequences to HLA alleles at 0.05 false discovery rate. It was likely that a cluster of highly shared sequence variants was a sequencing artifact.

Sample: PBMCs. This receptor was identified in a female donor in good health and CMV-seropositive. The genes are TRBV5-1 and TRBJ2-1; no clear D. CDR3 coding DNA: TGCGCCAGCAGCTTGTCAGCGAGCTCCTACAATGAGCAGTTCTTC. Translating gives CASSLSASSYNEQFF.